The 27 T cell receptor beta chains reported below all come from one sample, sequenced in a study of cytomegalovirus exposure and HLA in healthy donors (dated by TCRdb to the late 2010s). Receptor amplification or capture employed the immunoSEQ multiplex PCR assay. TCRdb took over this immuneACCESS table, retaining in-frame rearrangements with V and J assigned. Such tables are incomplete; in checked studies, under half of the missing clones stem from an unresolved V gene, and the remainder is unexplained. The sample contains roughly 200,000 clones, around 80% of them found a single time. The ten largest account for 1.2% of the sample. Sequenced material: PBMCs. Source of these receptors: a woman aged 30 to 39 in good health and CMV-seronegative.

This rearrangement joins TRBV6-1 to TRBJ1-1; D gene unclear. V was pared by 2 bases and J by 4 bases, with 11 bases between. This CDR3 is 14 amino acids long. The V gene's germline CDR1 is MNHNS and CDR2 SASEGT. CDR3 in amino acids: CASSERPESTEAFF. The CDR3 coding sequence is TGTGCCAGCAGTGAACGCCCGGAGAGCACTGAAGCTTTCTTT.

V is TRBV18 and J is TRBJ2-7; TRBD1 aligns across 7 bases. Germline V gene sequence: CDR1 KGHSH, CDR2 LQKENI. V lost 0 bases and J lost 4; bases outside the gene matches: 6. The CDR3 is made up of 15 amino acids. CDR3: CASSPPGQIRYEQYF. The CDR3 nucleotides read TGTGCCAGCTCACCACCGGGACAGATACGATACGAGCAGTACTTC.

The chain recombines TRBV18 with TRBJ1-2; tentatively, D is TRBD1 (5 bases). Germline V CDR1 and CDR2: KGHSH, LQKENI. The V and J ends lost 5 bases and 4 bases respectively, with 11 bases between them. The CDR3 contains 13 residues. In DNA, the CDR3 is TGTGCCAGCTCAGCACAGGACTCCTATGGCTACACCTTC. Its protein is CASSAQDSYGYTF.

Only a few counts were recorded for this clone. The V gene is TRBV6-5, the J gene TRBJ2-7; TRBD1 is a possible D gene (6 bases). The length of the CDR3 is 11 residues. In germline, CDR1 is MNHEY, CDR2 SVGAGI. V was pared by 4 bases and J by 9 bases, with 10 bases between. CDR3 DNA sequence: TGTGCCAGCAGTTGGGGGACATTGCAGTACTTC. Translated, it gives CASSWGTLQYF.

In its sample, this clone was seen once. The chain combines TRBV5-1 with TRBJ1-1, with 8 bases aligning to TRBD1. Germline lookup yields CDR1 SGHRS and CDR2 YFSETQ. The CDR3 spans 15 residues. The ends lost 4 bases at V and 6 bases at J; junction bases unmatched: 11. CDR3 nucleotide sequence: TGCGCCAGCAGCGGCGGGACAGGCTCTGGGGCTGAAGCTTTCTTT. It encodes CASSGGTGSGAEAFF.

The sample holds a few counts of this clone. The rearrangement uses TRBV5-6 and TRBJ2-1, with D perhaps TRBD2 (5 bases). CDR1 is SGHDT and CDR2 is YYEEEE in the germline V gene. The CDR3 is made up of 12 amino acids. The V end was cut by 4 bases, the J end by 7 bases, with 9 bases between. In DNA form, the CDR3 reads TGTGCCAGCAGCGTACTAGGGAATGAGCAGTTCTTC. It translates to CASSVLGNEQFF.

This chain uses TRBV6-6 with TRBJ1-5, with TRBD1 as a possible D gene (5 bases). Trimming took off 2 bases at V and 0 bases at J, with 11 bases between the two ends. The CDR3 spans 16 residues. Germline V CDR1 and CDR2: MNHNY, SVGAGI (reference sequence). The CDR3 loop reads CASSYGGGYSNQPQHF. DNA for the CDR3: TGTGCCAGCAGTTACGGGGGGGGGTATAGCAATCAGCCCCAGCATTTT.

The V and J genes are TRBV10-1 and TRBJ1-6; D not certain. Per germline, CDR1 WNHNN and CDR2 SYGVQD (reference sequence). This CDR3 is built from 14 residues. The V gene lost 4 bases and the J gene lost 7 bases, with 11 bases spanning the gap. DNA of the CDR3: TGCGCCAGCAGTGTGACGGGAGGGAATTCACCCCTCCACTTT. It specifies CASSVTGGNSPLHF.

The chain is built from TRBV5-1 and TRBJ1-5; weak D call: TRBD1 (5 bases). CDR3 length equals 15 residues. Trimming took off 4 bases at V and 1 base at J, with 12 bases between the two ends. Germline V lookup: CDR1 SGHRS, CDR2 YFSETQ. The CDR3 DNA reads TGCGCCAGCAGCACCGGACGGGGGAGCAATCAGCCCCAGCATTTT. Translating it yields CASSTGRGSNQPQHF.

In nucleotides, the CDR3 is TGTGCCAGCAGTGAAATGAGGGAAACGTCACCCCTCCACTTT. Amino acid sequence: CASSEMRETSPLHF. The genes are TRBV2 and TRBJ1-6; D remains unclear. CDR1 and CDR2 from the germline V gene are SNHLY and FYNNEI. The CDR3 spans 14 residues. With 2 bases removed from V and 10 bases from J, the gap between germline ends came to 12 bases.

This chain joins TRBV27 and TRBJ2-1; 9 bases are shared with TRBD2. CDR3 length equals 14 residues. Germline V gene sequence: CDR1 MNHEY, CDR2 SMNVEV (reference sequence). J was trimmed by 6 bases and V by 5 bases; bases with no gene match: 5. This chain's CDR3 is CASSPRLAVNEQFF. The DNA for the CDR3 is TGTGCCAGCAGTCCGAGACTAGCGGTCAATGAGCAGTTCTTC.

The chain couples TRBV6-5 to TRBJ2-5; tentatively, D is TRBD2 (6 bases). Trimming cost V 6 bases and J 2 bases, with 13 bases left between them. This CDR3 has 14 residues. Germline lookup yields CDR1 MNHEY and CDR2 SVGAGI. This chain's CDR3 is CASRGLASQETQYF. The CDR3 DNA reads as TGTGCCAGCAGAGGCCTAGCGTCTCAAGAGACCCAGTACTTC.

The chain employs TRBV6-1 and TRBJ2-5; 11 nucleotides line up with TRBD2. The CDR3 is 14 residues long. Germline V lookup: CDR1 MNHNS, CDR2 SASEGT. With 6 bases clipped from V and 1 base from J, the junction kept 1 base outside the gene matches. CDR3 loop: CASRTSGVQETQYF. CDR3 DNA: TGTGCCAGCAGGACTAGCGGGGTCCAAGAGACCCAGTACTTC.

This clone was detected a few times. V and J are TRBV6-1 and TRBJ1-6; no clear D gene. The CDR3 spans 10 residues. Between the trimmed V and J ends, which lost 8 bases and 9 bases, there was a span of 5 bases. CDR1 MNHNS and CDR2 SASEGT come from the germline V gene. The CDR3 sequence: CASGSSPLHF. CDR3 coding DNA: TGTGCCAGCGGCAGTTCACCCCTCCACTTT.

In DNA, the CDR3 is TGTGCCAGCAGCTTAAAGTCTCCGCGACAGGAAGACCACGAGCAGTACTTC. Protein product: CASSLKSPRQEDHEQYF. V gene TRBV7-9 combines with J gene TRBJ2-7, with D tentatively TRBD1 (6 bases). CDR1 and CDR2 from the germline V gene are SEHNR and FQNEAQ (reference sequence). The length of the CDR3 is 17 residues. V gave up 2 bases and J gave up 5 bases, with 22 bases separating them.

The chain has TRBV2 and TRBJ2-1; maybe TRBD2 (6 bases). The ends were cut back, 8 bases at V and 1 base at J, with 18 bases in the middle. This CDR3 has 16 amino acids. Germline V gene lookup returns CDR1 SNHLY and CDR2 FYNNEI. The CDR3 DNA sequence: TGTGCCAGCGAAACACTAGCTTCTTTATCCTACAATGAGCAGTTCTTC. Protein sequence: CASETLASLSYNEQFF.

This chain joins TRBV15 and TRBJ2-7; TRBD2 might be the D (5 bases). Per germline, CDR1 LNHNV and CDR2 YYDKDF (reference sequence). V lost 0 bases, J lost 10 bases, and 10 bases lay in between. The CDR3 is 12 amino acids. Written as DNA, the CDR3 is TGTGCCACCAGCAGAGATTCGGGGTTTCAGTACTTC. It encodes CATSRDSGFQYF.

The gene calls are TRBV5-1 and TRBJ2-7; 8 bases are a match to TRBD1. V shed 1 base and J 2 bases; nucleotides not matched to a gene: 5. The CDR3 covers 15 residues. Germline CDR1 is SGHRS and CDR2 is YFSETQ. CDR3 DNA: TGCGCCAGCAGCTTGACCGGGACAGGACCCTACGAGCAGTACTTC. Encoded protein: CASSLTGTGPYEQYF.

The chain recombines TRBV6-5 with TRBJ2-3, with TRBD2 identical over 7 bases. CDR3 size: 14 residues. Germline V lookup: CDR1 MNHEY, CDR2 SVGAGI. After removal of 7 bases from V and 2 bases from J, the junction contained 6 bases not matched to a gene. The CDR3 coding sequence is TGTGCCAGCACTAGGGGACTATACACAGATACGCAGTATTTT. Residues: CASTRGLYTDTQYF.

The genes are TRBV2 and TRBJ2-1, with D possibly matching TRBD1 (6 bases). CDR3 size: 13 residues. Germline CDR1 reads SNHLY; CDR2 reads FYNNEI. V lost 9 bases, J lost 7 bases, and 16 bases lay in between. The CDR3 loop is CARSSGQANEQFF. CDR3 nucleotide sequence: TGTGCCAGGTCTTCGGGACAAGCGAATGAGCAGTTCTTC.

V is TRBV30 and J is TRBJ2-1; D not resolved. The CDR3 spans 13 residues. Trimming cost V 3 bases and J 8 bases, with 14 bases left between them. The germline gives CDR1 GTSNPN, CDR2 SVGIG (reference sequence). This CDR3 reads CAWSLPSVYEQFF. CDR3 DNA sequence: TGTGCCTGGAGCCTGCCGTCAGTATATGAGCAGTTCTTC.

In this sample, this clone turned up once. The V gene is TRBV5-1, the J gene TRBJ2-7; 9 nucleotides line up with TRBD1. Germline CDR1 and CDR2: SGHRS and YFSETQ. V shed 4 bases, J shed 4 bases, and the junction held 6 bases outside the gene matches. CDR3 length: 14 residues. The CDR3: CASSPGTGWYEQYF. The CDR3 nucleotides read TGCGCCAGCAGCCCCGGGACAGGGTGGTACGAGCAGTACTTC. Drawing the rest from reference TRBV5-1 and TRBJ2-7, the complete variable domain is KAGVTQTPRYLIKTRGQQVTLSCSPISGHRSVSWYQQTPGQGLQFLFEYFSETQRNKGNFPGRFSGRQFSNSRSEMNVSTLELGDSALYLCASSPGTGWYEQYFGPGTRLTVT.

CDR3 amino acids: CASSYSTGTNYGYTF. CDR3 DNA sequence: TGTGCCAGCAGTTACTCGACAGGCACTAACTATGGCTACACCTTC. The genes are TRBV6-5 and TRBJ1-2, with a weak D call TRBD1 (6 bases). In germline, CDR1 is MNHEY, CDR2 SVGAGI. V lost 0 bases to trimming and J lost 0 bases, with 8 bases between them. The CDR3 runs to 15 residues.

This clone occurred once. This rearrangement joins TRBV5-1 to TRBJ2-7; 12 bases map to TRBD1. Losses at the gene ends were 5 bases for V and 6 bases for J; bases not matched to a gene: 6. This CDR3 region has 14 residues. CDR1 is SGHRS and CDR2 is YFSETQ in the germline V gene. CDR3 nucleotide sequence: TGCGCCAGCAGTCCCGGGACAGGGGGCGTCGAGCAGTACTTC. Protein product: CASSPGTGGVEQYF.

This chain connects TRBV29-1 to TRBJ1-5, with D perhaps TRBD1 (6 bases). Per the germline V gene, CDR1 is SQVTM and CDR2 is ANQGSEA. With 5 bases removed from V and 5 bases from J, the gap between germline ends came to 13 bases. This CDR3 spans 13 amino acids. CDR3 in amino acids: CSVQGAGDQPQHF. In DNA, the CDR3 is TGCAGCGTTCAAGGGGCAGGGGATCAGCCCCAGCATTTT.

The chain combines TRBV19 with TRBJ2-1; the D gene is possibly TRBD2 (5 bases). The CDR3 sequence is 15 residues long. V lost 6 bases to trimming and J lost 0 bases, with 12 bases between them. Germline CDR1 LNHDA, CDR2 SQIVND (reference sequence). In DNA, the CDR3 is TGTGCCAGTAGAGCAACTAGTGGCTCCTACAATGAGCAGTTCTTC. This codes for CASRATSGSYNEQFF.

The gene calls are TRBV27 and TRBJ2-6; D is perhaps TRBD2 (5 bases). V was trimmed by 5 bases and J by 2 bases, leaving 10 bases between them. The length of the CDR3 is 15 residues. CDR1 is MNHEY, CDR2 SMNVEV, per germline (reference sequence). The CDR3 DNA reads as TGTGCCAGCAGTAACGCCGGGACTGGGGCCAACGTCCTGACTTTC. Its translation: CASSNAGTGANVLTF.